This T cell receptor (beta chain) originates from a study of cytomegalovirus exposure and HLA in healthy donors (dated by TCRdb to the late 2010s). General notes on the study: An earlier analysis of fewer than 750 of the donors reported about 300 Gb of sequence data and 100 million to 120 million unique TCR beta sequences obtained from 180 million or so T cells. Approximately 300 gigabases of sequencing data and approximately 84 million unique TCR sequences were included in an early release covering 550 to 800 HLA-typed donors. Of the approximately 400 genotyped donors, about 80% fell in the genetic ancestry cluster associated with self-reported Caucasian donors. The study was designed to test whether signatures of past pathogen exposure could be identified by cataloging public T cell receptors. The T cell repertoires of under 750 subjects were profiled by immunosequencing and related to cytomegalovirus serostatus. Along with the roughly 700-subject first cohort, a separate validation cohort of over a hundred different subjects was used. To predict cytomegalovirus infection status, the study brought together high-throughput TCR immunosequencing, statistical association of individual TCRs with disease status, and machine learning. A later analysis re-examined previously published TCR beta repertoires from around 670 donors and added high-resolution HLA genotyping to investigate patterns of TCR occurrence. Rather than drawing on any new phenotypic data, the later analysis identified candidate immune exposures from TCR beta sequences and the way those sequences occurred across donors. An earlier analysis of 587 of the donors used high-throughput TCR beta sequencing to judge whether each TCR beta V gene segment behaved as functional or pseudogenic. Donor age, sex, ethnicity and CMV serostatus were compiled alongside the repertoire data. Genome-wide SNP genotypes for about three fifths of the roughly 670 donors were used in a later genetic analysis, which treated that subset as a discovery cohort. All discovery cohort repertoires had been generated using a single sequencing platform. HLA typing covered class I and class II loci at four-digit resolution. Typing coverage varied by locus: roughly 620-640 donors for A, B, C, DRB1 and DQB1; approximately 500 for DQA1; about 600 for DPA1; 400 to 480 for DPB1. Several DR-DQ haplotypes were treated as single units for association and clustering because of strong linkage in the cohort. Among about 390 genotyped donors of the cohort, an average of roughly 240,000 unique TCR beta nucleotide sequences were sequenced per donor, roughly 18% of them non-productive.

V ends up 2 bases short and J 5 bases short, with an unmatched junction base count of 9. The CDR3 goes from the cysteine to the phenylalanine over 16 residues. CDR3 DNA is the only sequence kept; it has 48 bases, read in frame from the first base. The germline V gene supplies CDR1 ENHRY and CDR2 SYGVKD. The library was obtained by the immunoSEQ multiplex PCR assay. For the multiplex PCR, a mixture combining 60 forward primers for TCR Vbeta segments and 13 reverse primers for TCR Jbeta segments was used. The CDR3 region of rearranged TCR beta genes was amplified from genomic DNA by a multiplex PCR assay. Amplified TCR beta libraries were sequenced as 87-base-pair reads on the Illumina HiSeq System. The authors' pipeline ran thus. Across the roughly 640 repertoires, a later analysis counted tens of millions of unique TCR beta chains, approximately 12 million of which were shared by at least two donors. A nearest-neighbor algorithm error-corrected the raw reads and collapsed the reads into unique sequences, merging closely related sequences to remove PCR and sequencing errors. Alignment of CDR3 sequences to IMGT reference sequences was used to assign V, D and J gene segments. Each retained sequence needed at least a six-nucleotide match to both a V gene segment and a J gene segment. A rearrangement counted as productive if the CDR3 had no stop codons and remained in frame with V and J, and every other rearrangement counted as non-productive. CDR3 was defined by IMGT convention, running from the second conserved V-encoded cysteine to the conserved J-encoded phenylalanine. Sequences without an unambiguous match to a single V gene segment were excluded from the earlier analysis of about 600 of the donors. An earlier analysis of about 590 of the donors classified V segments as functional when productive rearrangements were above 56.7% and as segregating when the standard deviation between donors was above 5%. A statistical classification framework was developed to diagnose cytomegalovirus status using the catalog of TCR beta chain sequences. In a later analysis, V and J genes were assigned by comparing TCR nucleotide sequences against IMGT/GENE-DB human TR gene sequences. In a later analysis, CDR3 sequences and most-parsimonious VDJ recombination scenarios were assigned using the TCRdist pipeline. A later analysis defined each TCR beta chain by its CDR3 amino acid sequence plus V-gene family, and excluded reads lacking a unique V-gene family. A later analysis removed 450 to 600 highly shared, low-generation-probability nucleotide sequences to deal with suspected cross-contamination and a sequencing artifact. In a later analysis, a clonal expansion index for each public chain was calculated from normalized within-repertoire ranks of inferred template counts. A later analysis computed generation probabilities with a VDJ recombination model fitted to out-of-frame rearrangements, and checked the results against IGoR. In a later analysis, hypergeometric tests were used to score TCR-TCR, TCR-HLA and TCR-CMV co-occurrence, with a repertoire-size bias correction applied to TCR pairs. False discovery rates were estimated in a later analysis by permuting HLA or CMV assignments 20 times. In a later analysis, co-occurring TCRs were grouped with DBSCAN, and TCRdist sequence similarity was added when clustering was performed within HLA-allele-positive subsets. Co-occurrence clustering excluded repertoires with fewer than 30,000 or more than 120,000 public chains, plus five with anomalous nucleotide sharing. TCRdb mirrors the immuneACCESS table, restricted to in-frame sequences. Some clones are absent from its copies; in checked studies, under half trace to an unresolved V gene, and the reason for the others is unknown. V and J calls and clone size are those listed in that table; D and trimming were worked out from the DNA. The sample table lists approximately 99,000 clones, about 81% of them with a count of one. Under 5.5% of the sample lies in the top ten.

Overall study results and their limits: In a later analysis, most CMV-associated TCR beta chains were found to appear HLA-restricted, with HLA associations seemingly driven largely by CMV exposure. Compared with equally common non-associated chains, HLA-associated TCR beta chains in a later analysis were more clonally expanded and had lower generation probabilities. Assigning TCR associations to individual alleles was difficult when HLA alleles, especially DR and DQ, strongly co-occurred. In a later genetic analysis, a missense DCLRE1C variant was associated with V-gene and J-gene trimming of TCR beta chains, and the association was replicated in an independent cohort. In an earlier analysis of some 500 of the donors, most TCR beta V segments were observed in productive rearrangements about 90% or about 30% of the time, broadly matching IMGT annotations. Compared with the approximately 720-donor mean, donors in an Asian-associated ancestry cluster had fewer N-insertions in productive TCRs, according to a later genetic analysis. A group of highly shared sequence variants was considered likely to be a technical artifact of the sequencing pipeline. A later analysis associated around 16,000 TCR beta sequences with specific HLA alleles at a false discovery rate of 0.05. In a later analysis, several top co-occurrence clusters were reported to appear linked to parvovirus B19, influenza, CMV and Epstein-Barr virus. In vitro tests confirmed that a few of the cytomegalovirus-associated TCR beta chains recognize cytomegalovirus antigens. About 15 rarely observed V segments, including chromosome 9 orphons, were excluded from the earlier analysis of approximately 600 of the donors because counts were too low. Most TCR sequences were observed very rarely across donors, whereas some public TCRs were present in many individuals. Some IMGT-functional V segments, including TRBV6-2 and TRBV6-3, could not be told apart with the 87-base-pair reads, so those segments were excluded. Sequencing depth was assumed to be roughly uniform across donors in the presence/absence analyses, though that assumption may not hold. A further reported finding was that TCR beta sequences accurately predicted the HLA-A and HLA-B alleles for most subjects in the first cohort. In both the original and validation cohorts, the classifier was reported to diagnose cytomegalovirus status with high specificity and sensitivity. According to the authors, the approach could potentially be generalized to other disease states and immunological phenotypes. Only TCR beta chains were sequenced in this cohort, and the absence of alpha or paired-chain data limited detectable features. In the study, 150 to 200 TCR beta chains were listed as associated with cytomegalovirus. For the cohort, immune exposure information was limited to CMV serostatus. Correlated functional status among segregating V segments might be attributable to linkage disequilibrium, but an unknown experimental factor could not be ruled out. A later analysis found that TCR association rates varied across HLA loci, with DRB1 alleles showing the most associated TCRs and HLA-C alleles the fewest. Because HLA typing was missing for some donors at each locus, association tests included only the typed subset.

The cohort consisted of 600 or so healthy bone marrow donors. Cohort members were all nominally healthy when sampled, although unrecorded immune exposures were likely present. The donor tested CMV seropositive and was one of the 289 seropositive cohort members. Every donor gave a peripheral blood sample, and the peripheral blood mononuclear cells from that sample were used for TCR beta sequencing. Genomic DNA was extracted from the blood cell samples with the Qiagen DNeasy Blood Extraction Kit. This clone was counted a few times. Its antigen specificity is not known. Per-nucleotide qualities are absent, and no much larger clonotype sits a single base away.

The chain was built from TRBV10-3 and TRBJ1-1, and 9 bases in between align with TRBD1. This receptor was taken from a man between 40 and 49 years old in good health and CMV-seropositive. Sequencing was carried out using PBMCs. The DNA reads as follows: TGTGCCATCAGTGAGGCTCACAGGGGGCGAAGGACTGAAGCTTTCTTT. The resulting protein is CAISEAHRGRRTEAFF.